This record looks at one TCR beta chain sequence and its context. Its antigen is as yet unknown. The data belong to a study of OX40 agonist ivuxolimab in advanced cancers. Points from the study as a whole: Partial responders receiving 0.1-3.0 mg/kg showed among the lowest clonal expansion.

TCRdb's table, derived via immunoSEQ multiplex PCR, lists solely in-frame clones and lacks some. This sample has fewer than 80,000 clones, with 85% found just once. A history of autoimmune disease or systemic immunosuppression excluded patients. J lost 1 base, V lost 4 bases, and 15 bases had no gene match. CDR1 is LGHNA, CDR2 YSLEER, per germline. The length of the CDR3 is 19 residues. The genes are TRBV4-3 and TRBJ2-7, with TRBD2 matching 11 bases. The input for sequencing was CD4+ or CD8+ T cells sorted from blood, taken in a trial of the OX40 agonist ivuxolimab. The receptor was isolated from an adult with an advanced solid tumor such as melanoma, head and neck, liver or kidney cancer. The CDR3 sequence is CASSLYRLAGGDASYEQYF. CDR3 sequence (DNA): TGCGCCAGCAGCCTTTACAGGCTAGCGGGAGGCGATGCTTCCTACGAGCAGTACTTC.